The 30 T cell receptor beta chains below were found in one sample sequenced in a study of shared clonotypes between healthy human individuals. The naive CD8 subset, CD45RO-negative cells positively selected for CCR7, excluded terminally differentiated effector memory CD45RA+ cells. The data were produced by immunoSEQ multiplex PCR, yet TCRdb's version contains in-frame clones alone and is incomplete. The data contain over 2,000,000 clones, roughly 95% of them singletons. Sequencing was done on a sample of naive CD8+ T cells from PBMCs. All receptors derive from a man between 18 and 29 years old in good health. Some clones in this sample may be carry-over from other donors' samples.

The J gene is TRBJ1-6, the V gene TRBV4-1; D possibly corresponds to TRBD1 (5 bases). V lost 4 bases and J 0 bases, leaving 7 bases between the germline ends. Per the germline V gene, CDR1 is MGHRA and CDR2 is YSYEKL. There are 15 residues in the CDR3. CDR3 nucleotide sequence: TGCGCCAGCAGCCTTGACAGCTCCTATAATTCACCCCTCCACTTT. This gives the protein CASSLDSSYNSPLHF.

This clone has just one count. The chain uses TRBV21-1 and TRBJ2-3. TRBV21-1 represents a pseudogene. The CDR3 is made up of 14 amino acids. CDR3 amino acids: CASSDLILTDTQYF. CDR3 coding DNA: TGTGCCAGCAGCGACCTGATCCTCACAGATACGCAGTATTTT.

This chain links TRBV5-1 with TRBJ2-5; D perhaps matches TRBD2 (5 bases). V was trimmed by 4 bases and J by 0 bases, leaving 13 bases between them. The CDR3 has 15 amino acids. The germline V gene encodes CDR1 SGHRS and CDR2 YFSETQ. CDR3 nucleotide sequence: TGCGCCAGCAGCCGGCGGGCCCCGTACCAAGAGACCCAGTACTTC. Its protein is CASSRRAPYQETQYF.

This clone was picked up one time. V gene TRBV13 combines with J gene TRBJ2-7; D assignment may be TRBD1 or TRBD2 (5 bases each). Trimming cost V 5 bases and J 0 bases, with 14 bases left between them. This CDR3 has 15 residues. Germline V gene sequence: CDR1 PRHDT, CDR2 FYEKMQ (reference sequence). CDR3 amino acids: CASSTGDAGSYEQYF. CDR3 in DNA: TGTGCCAGCAGCACTGGGGACGCAGGCTCCTACGAGCAGTACTTC.

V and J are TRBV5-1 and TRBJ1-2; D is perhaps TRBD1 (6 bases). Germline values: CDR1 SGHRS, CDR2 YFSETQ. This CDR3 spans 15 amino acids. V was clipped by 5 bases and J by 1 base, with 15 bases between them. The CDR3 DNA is TGCGCCAGCAGTAAAGGACAGCCTATTAACTATGGCTACACCTTC. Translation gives CASSKGQPINYGYTF.

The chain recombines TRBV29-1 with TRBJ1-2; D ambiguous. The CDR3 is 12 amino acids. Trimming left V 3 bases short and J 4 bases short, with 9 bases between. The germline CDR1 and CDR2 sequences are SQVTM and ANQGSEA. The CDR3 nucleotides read TGCAGCGTTGATACCAGGACCTATGGCTACACCTTC. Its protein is CSVDTRTYGYTF.

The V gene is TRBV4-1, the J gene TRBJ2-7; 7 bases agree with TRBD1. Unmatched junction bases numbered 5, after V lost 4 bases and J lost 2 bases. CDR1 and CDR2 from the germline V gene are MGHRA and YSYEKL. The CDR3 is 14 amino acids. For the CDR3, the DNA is TGCGCCAGCAGCCTCGGGCAGGGGGCCTACGAGCAGTACTTC. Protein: CASSLGQGAYEQYF.

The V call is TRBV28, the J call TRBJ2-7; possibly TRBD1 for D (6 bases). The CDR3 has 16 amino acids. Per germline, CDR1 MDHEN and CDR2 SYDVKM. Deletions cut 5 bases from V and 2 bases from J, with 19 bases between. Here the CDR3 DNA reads TGTGCCAGCAGTCAAGGGACACTGCCCGTCGCCTACGAGCAGTACTTC. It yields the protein CASSQGTLPVAYEQYF.

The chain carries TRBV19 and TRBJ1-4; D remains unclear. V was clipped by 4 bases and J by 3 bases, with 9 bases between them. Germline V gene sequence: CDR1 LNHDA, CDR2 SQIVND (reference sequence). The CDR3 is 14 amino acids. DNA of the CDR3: TGTGCCAGTAGTACCCGGACTTCTAATGAAAAACTGTTTTTT. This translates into CASSTRTSNEKLFF. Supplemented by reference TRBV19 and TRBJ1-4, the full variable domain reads DGGITQSPKYLFRKEGQNVTLSCEQNLNHDAMYWYRQDPGQGLRLIYYSQIVNDFQKGDIAEGYSVSREKKESFPLTVTSAQKNPTAFYLCASSTRTSNEKLFFGSGTQLSVL.

The CDR3 here is CASSEAGGPMNTEAFF. As DNA, the CDR3 is TGTGCCAGCAGTGAAGCGGGGGGACCGATGAACACTGAAGCTTTCTTT. V usage is TRBV2 and J usage is TRBJ1-1, with D perhaps matching TRBD1 (5 bases). This CDR3 has 16 amino acids. CDR1 is SNHLY and CDR2 is FYNNEI in the germline V gene. V dropped 0 bases and J dropped 0 bases, with 11 bases sitting between them.

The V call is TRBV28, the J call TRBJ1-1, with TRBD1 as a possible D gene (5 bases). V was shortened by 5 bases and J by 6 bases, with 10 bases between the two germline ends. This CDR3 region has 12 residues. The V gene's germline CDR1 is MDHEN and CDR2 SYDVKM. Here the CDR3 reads CASSTQGAEAFF. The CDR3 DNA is TGTGCCAGCAGTACGCAGGGAGCTGAAGCTTTCTTT.

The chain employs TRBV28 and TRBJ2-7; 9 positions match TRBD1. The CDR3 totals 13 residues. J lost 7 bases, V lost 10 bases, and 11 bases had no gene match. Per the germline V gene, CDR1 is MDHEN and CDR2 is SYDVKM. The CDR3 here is CAISGQGAREQYF. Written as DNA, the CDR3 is TGTGCCATTTCGGGACAGGGCGCCCGGGAGCAGTACTTC.

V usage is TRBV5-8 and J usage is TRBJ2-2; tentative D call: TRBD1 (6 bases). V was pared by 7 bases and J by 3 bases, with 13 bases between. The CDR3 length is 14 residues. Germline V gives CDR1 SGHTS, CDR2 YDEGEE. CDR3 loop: CASRRTEHTGELFF. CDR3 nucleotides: TGTGCCAGCCGTCGGACAGAACACACCGGGGAGCTGTTTTTT.

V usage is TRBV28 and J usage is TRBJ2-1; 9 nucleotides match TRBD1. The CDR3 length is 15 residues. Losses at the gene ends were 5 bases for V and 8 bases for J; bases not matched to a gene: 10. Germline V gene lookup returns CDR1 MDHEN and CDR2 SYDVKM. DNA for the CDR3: TGTGCCAGCAGTCCTAATGGGGACAGGGCCCATGAGCAGTTCTTC. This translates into CASSPNGDRAHEQFF. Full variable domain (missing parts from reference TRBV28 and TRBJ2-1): DVKVTQSSRYLVKRTGEKVFLECVQDMDHENMFWYRQDPGLGLRLIYFSYDVKMKEKGDIPEGYSVSREKKERFSLILESASTNQTSMYLCASSPNGDRAHEQFFGPGTRLTVL.

The CDR3 reads CASSLEGVTEAFF. Here the CDR3 DNA reads TGTGCCAGCAGCTTGGAGGGGGTAACTGAAGCTTTCTTT. V and J are TRBV5-5 and TRBJ1-1, with D perhaps matching TRBD1 (6 bases). The germline gives CDR1 SGHKS, CDR2 YYEKEE (reference sequence). The CDR3 contains 13 residues. The V gene lost 0 bases and the J gene lost 5 bases, with 8 bases spanning the gap.

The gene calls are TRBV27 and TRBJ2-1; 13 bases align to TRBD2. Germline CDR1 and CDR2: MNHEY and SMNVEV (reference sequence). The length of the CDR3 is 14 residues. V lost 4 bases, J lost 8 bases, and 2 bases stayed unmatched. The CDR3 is CASSWTSGSYEQFF. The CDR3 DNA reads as TGTGCCAGCAGTTGGACTAGCGGGAGCTATGAGCAGTTCTTC.

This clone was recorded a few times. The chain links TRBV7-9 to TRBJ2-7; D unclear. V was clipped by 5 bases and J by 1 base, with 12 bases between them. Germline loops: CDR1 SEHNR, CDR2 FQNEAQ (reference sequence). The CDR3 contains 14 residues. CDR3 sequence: CASSPATPSYEQYF. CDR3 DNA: TGTGCCAGCAGCCCCGCGACGCCGTCCTACGAGCAGTACTTC.

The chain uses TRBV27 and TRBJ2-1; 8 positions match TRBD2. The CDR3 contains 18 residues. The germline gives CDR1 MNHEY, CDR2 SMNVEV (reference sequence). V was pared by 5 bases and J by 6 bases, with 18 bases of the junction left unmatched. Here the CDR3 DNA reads TGTGCCAGCAGTCCCTATCCGTCACTAGCGGAGATTCTCAATGAGCAGTTCTTC. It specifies CASSPYPSLAEILNEQFF.

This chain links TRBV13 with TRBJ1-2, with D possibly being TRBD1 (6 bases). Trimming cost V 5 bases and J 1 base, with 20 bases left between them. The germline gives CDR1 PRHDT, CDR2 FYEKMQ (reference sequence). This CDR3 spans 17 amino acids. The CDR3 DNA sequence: TGTGCCAGCAGCACTGGGGGGGGCGCTATAATTAACTATGGCTACACCTTC. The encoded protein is CASSTGGGAIINYGYTF.

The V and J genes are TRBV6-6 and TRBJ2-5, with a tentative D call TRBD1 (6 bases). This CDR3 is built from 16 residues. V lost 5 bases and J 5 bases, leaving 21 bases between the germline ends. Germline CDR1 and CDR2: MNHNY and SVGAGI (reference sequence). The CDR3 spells CASSMWRGTSTETQYF. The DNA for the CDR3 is TGTGCCAGCAGTATGTGGAGAGGGACATCTACGGAGACCCAGTACTTC.

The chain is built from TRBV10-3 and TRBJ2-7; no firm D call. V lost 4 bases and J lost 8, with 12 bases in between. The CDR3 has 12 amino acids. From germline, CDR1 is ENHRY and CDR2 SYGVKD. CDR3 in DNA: TGTGCCATCAGTGGGGTCTCCGGGCAGCAGTACTTC. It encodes CAISGVSGQQYF.

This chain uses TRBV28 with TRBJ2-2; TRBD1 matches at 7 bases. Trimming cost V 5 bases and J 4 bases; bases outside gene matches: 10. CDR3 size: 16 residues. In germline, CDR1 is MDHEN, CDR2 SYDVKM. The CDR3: CASSPPRGPLTGELFF. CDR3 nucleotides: TGTGCCAGCAGTCCTCCTAGGGGGCCCCTCACCGGGGAGCTGTTTTTT.

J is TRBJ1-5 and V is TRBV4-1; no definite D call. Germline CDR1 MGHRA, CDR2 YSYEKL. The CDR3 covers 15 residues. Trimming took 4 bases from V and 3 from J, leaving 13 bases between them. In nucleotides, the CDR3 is TGCGCCAGCAGCCCAGATACTGGTTTCAATCAGCCCCAGCATTTT. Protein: CASSPDTGFNQPQHF.

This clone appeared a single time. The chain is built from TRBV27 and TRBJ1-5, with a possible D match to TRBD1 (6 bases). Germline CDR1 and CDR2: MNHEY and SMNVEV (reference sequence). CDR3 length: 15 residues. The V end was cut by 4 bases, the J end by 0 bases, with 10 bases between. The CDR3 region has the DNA TGTGCCAGCAGTTCTGGACAGTCTAGCAATCAGCCCCAGCATTTT. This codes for CASSSGQSSNQPQHF.

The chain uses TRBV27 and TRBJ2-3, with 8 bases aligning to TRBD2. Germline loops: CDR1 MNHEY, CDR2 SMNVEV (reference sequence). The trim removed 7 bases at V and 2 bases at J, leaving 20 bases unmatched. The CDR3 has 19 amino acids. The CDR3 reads CASTEGLSGSGVDTDTQYF. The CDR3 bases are TGTGCCAGCACGGAGGGACTAAGCGGGAGCGGTGTGGACACAGATACGCAGTATTTT.

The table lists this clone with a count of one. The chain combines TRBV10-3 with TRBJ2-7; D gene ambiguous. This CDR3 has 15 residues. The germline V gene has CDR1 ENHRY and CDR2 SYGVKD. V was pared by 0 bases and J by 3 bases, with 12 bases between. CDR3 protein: CAISESAHTDYEQYF. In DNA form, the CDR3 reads TGTGCCATCAGTGAGTCGGCCCATACAGACTACGAGCAGTACTTC.

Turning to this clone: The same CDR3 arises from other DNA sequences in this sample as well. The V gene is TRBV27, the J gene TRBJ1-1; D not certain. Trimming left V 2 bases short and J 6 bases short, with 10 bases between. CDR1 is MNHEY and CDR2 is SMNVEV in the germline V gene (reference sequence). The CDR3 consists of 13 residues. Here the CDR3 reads CASSLVGGPEAFF. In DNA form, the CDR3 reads TGTGCCAGCAGTTTAGTAGGAGGACCTGAAGCTTTCTTT.

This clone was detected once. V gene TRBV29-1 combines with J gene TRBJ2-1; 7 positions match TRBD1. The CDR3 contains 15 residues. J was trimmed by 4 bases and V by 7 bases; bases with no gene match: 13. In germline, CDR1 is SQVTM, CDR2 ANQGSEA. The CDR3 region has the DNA TGCAGCGCTTCCGCCTGGGACAGAGTTTACAATGAGCAGTTCTTC. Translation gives CSASAWDRVYNEQFF.

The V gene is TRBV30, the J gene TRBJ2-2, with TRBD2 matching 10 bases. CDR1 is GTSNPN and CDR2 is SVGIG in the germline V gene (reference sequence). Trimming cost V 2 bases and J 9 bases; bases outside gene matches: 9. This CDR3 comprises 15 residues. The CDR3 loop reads CAWSKSGREVRELFF. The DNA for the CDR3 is TGTGCCTGGAGTAAGAGCGGGAGGGAGGTCCGGGAGCTGTTTTTT.

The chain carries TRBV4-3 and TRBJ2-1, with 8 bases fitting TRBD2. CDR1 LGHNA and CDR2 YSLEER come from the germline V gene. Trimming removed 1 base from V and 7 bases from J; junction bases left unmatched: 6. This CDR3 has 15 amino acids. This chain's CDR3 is CASSQVAGTRNEQFF. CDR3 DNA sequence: TGCGCCAGCAGCCAAGTGGCTGGGACTAGGAATGAGCAGTTCTTC.